This TCR beta chain was recorded in a study of T cells in Graves' hyperthyroidism and ophthalmopathy. TCR beta CDR3 regions were amplified from RNA transcripts. HTBI primers were used for first-round RT-PCR of the TCR CDR3. TCRdb fed the multiplex PCR reads into MiXCR, producing one record per CDR3 protein. The table shows approximately 400,000 distinct CDR3 sequences, with approximately 14% occurring only once. Together with thyroid ultrasound, orbital computed tomography, serum thyroxine and TRAb, clinical symptoms were used for diagnoses. Using 9.5 to 10 ml of fresh peripheral blood, PBMCs were prepared. Germline lookup yields CDR1 MNHNS and CDR2 SASEGT. The J segment lost 5 bases and the V segment lost 6 bases, leaving 9 bases of the junction unmatched. The CDR3 sequence is 16 residues long. Findings and limits, study-wide: Most expanded thyroid clonotypes above 0.001 also appeared in blood. A model built on 13 V-J features separated ophthalmopathy from stable hyperthyroidism.

Comments on this clonotype: Its antigen remains unidentified.

Sequenced: blood. This clonotype was obtained from a woman aged 18-35 years with Graves' hyperthyroidism. The chain uses TRBV6-1 and TRBJ2-3; 12 bases align to TRBD2. CDR3 sequence: CASRPSGRVGGDTQYF. The CDR3 DNA sequence: TGTGCCAGCAGGCCTAGCGGGAGGGTGGGGGGAGATACGCAGTATTTT.